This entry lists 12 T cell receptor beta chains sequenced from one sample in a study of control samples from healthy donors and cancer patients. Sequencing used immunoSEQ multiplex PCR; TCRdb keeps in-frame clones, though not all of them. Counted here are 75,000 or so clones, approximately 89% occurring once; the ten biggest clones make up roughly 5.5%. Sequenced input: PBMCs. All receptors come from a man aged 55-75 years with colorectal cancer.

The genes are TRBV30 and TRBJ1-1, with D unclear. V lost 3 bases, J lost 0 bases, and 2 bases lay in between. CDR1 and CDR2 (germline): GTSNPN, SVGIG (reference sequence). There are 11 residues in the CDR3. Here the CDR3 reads CAWRMNTEAFF. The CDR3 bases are TGTGCCTGGAGGATGAACACTGAAGCTTTCTTT.

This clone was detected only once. CDR3 DNA: TGTGCCAGTAAGGGCCAAATGGGACAGGCGAACACCGGGGAGCTGTTTTTT. It codes for CASKGQMGQANTGELFF. This chain joins TRBV19 and TRBJ2-2; 8 bases match TRBD1. The CDR3 sequence is 17 residues long. The V and J ends lost 7 bases and 0 bases, in that order; junction bases with no gene match: 10. In germline, CDR1 is LNHDA, CDR2 SQIVND (reference sequence).

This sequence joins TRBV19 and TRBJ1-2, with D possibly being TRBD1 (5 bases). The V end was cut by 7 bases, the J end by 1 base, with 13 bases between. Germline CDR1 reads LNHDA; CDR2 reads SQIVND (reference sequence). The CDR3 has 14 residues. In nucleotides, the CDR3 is TGTGCCAGTAAAGGGGAGCTTCTTAACTATGGCTACACCTTC. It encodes CASKGELLNYGYTF.

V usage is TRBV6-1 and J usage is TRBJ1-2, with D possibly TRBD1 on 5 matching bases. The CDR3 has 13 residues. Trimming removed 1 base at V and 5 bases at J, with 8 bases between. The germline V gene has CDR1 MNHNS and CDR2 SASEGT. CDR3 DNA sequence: TGTGCCAGCAGTGAAGGGGGGGGTTATGGCTACACCTTC. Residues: CASSEGGGYGYTF.

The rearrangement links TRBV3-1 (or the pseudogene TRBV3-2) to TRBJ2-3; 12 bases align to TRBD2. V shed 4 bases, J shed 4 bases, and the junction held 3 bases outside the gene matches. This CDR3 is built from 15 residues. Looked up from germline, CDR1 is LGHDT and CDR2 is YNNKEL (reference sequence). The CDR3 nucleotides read TGTGCCAGCAGCCCTCGACTAGCGGGGGCAGATACGCAGTATTTT. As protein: CASSPRLAGADTQYF.

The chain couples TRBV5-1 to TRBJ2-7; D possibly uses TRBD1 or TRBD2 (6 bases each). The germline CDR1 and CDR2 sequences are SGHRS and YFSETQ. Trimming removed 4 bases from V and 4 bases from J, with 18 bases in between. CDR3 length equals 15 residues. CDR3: CASSGGRGARYEQYF. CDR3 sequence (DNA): TGCGCCAGCAGCGGGGGGCGAGGGGCGCGGTACGAGCAGTACTTC.

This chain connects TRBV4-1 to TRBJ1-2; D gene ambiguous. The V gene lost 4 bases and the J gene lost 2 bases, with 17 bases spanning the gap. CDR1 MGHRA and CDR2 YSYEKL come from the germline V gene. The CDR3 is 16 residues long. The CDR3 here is CASSRSAAAINYGYTF. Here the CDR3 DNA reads TGCGCCAGCAGCCGTTCCGCGGCAGCGATCAACTATGGCTACACCTTC.

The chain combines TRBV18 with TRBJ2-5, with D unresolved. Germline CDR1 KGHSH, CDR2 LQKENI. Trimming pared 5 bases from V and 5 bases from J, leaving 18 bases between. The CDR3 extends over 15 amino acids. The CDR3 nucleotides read TGTGCCAGCTCAATGACAACCATCCTGAGGGAGACCCAGTACTTC. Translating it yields CASSMTTILRETQYF.

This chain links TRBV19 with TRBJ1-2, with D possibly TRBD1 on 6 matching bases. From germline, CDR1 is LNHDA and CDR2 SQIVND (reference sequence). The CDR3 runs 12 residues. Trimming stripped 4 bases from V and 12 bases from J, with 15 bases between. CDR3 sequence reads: CASSTYLTGNTF. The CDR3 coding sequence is TGTGCCAGTAGTACCTACCTCACAGGGAACACCTTC.

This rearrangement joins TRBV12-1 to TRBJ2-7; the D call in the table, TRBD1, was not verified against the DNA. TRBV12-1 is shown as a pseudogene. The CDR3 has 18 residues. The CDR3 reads CASSSKDQDRGAKGEQYF. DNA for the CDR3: TGTGCCAGCAGCTCCAAAGACCAGGACAGGGGCGCAAAGGGCGAGCAGTACTTC.

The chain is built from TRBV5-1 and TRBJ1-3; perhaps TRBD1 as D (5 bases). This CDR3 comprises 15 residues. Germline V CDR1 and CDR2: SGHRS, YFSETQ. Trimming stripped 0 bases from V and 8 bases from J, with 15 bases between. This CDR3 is CASSLGQPLRDTIYF. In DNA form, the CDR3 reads TGCGCCAGCAGCTTGGGGCAGCCACTCAGGGACACCATATATTTT.

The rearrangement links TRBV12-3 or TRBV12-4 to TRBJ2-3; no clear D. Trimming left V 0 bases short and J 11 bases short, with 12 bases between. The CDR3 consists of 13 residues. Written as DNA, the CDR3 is TGTGCCAGCAGTTTAGCGCAAAGGACCGGGCAGTATTTT. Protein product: CASSLAQRTGQYF.